This record concerns one T cell receptor beta chain sequence. The entry originates in a study of blood T cell repertoires in COVID-19. Study information: T cells, B-cell-depleted T cells, or PBMCs provided the cDNA or gDNA that served as material.

The data were produced by immunoSEQ multiplex PCR, yet TCRdb's version contains in-frame clones alone and is incomplete. The table lists some 90,000 clones, 86% of them singletons. Germline V gene sequence: CDR1 SGHKS, CDR2 YYEKEE (reference sequence). The CDR3 runs 16 residues. V dropped 4 bases and J dropped 3 bases, with 16 bases sitting between them. The rearrangement links TRBV5-5 to TRBJ2-2, with TRBD2 as a possible D gene (6 bases). This TCR derives from a woman at least 80 years old with acute or convalescent COVID-19. The specimen was peripheral blood. CDR3 sequence: CASSLRERGDTGELFF. CDR3 sequence (DNA): TGTGCCAGCAGCCTCCGGGAGAGGGGAGACACCGGGGAGCTGTTTTTT.